A selection of T cell receptor beta chains follows, all from one sample in a study of PD-1 blockade in classical Hodgkin lymphoma. Libraries were prepared by immunoSEQ multiplex PCR; TCRdb keeps only in-frame clonotypes and omits some of them. This table holds about 44,000 clones, 66% found once. The sequencing here drew on peripheral blood mononuclear cells (PBMCs), taken before the fourth cycle of nivolumab. These receptors were obtained from a human donor with classical Hodgkin lymphoma. The CDR3 runs from the conserved cysteine through the conserved F or W. D genes are given only for firm matches. Some rows mark clone size as missing; the rest say once, few, many or name a class of expanded clone.

>-|TRBV29-1|once|TRBJ2-7
TGCAGCGTCACCGGGACTTTCACCTACGAGCAGTACTTC
CSVTGTFTYEQYF
>-|TRBV6-6|once|TRBJ2-7
TGTGCCATTTCAGGGTTTCACGAGCAGTACTTC
CAISGFHEQYF
>-|TRBV28|-|TRBJ1-4
TGTGCCAGCAAAGGAAGTCATAATGAAAAACTGTTTTTT
CASKGSHNEKLFF
>TRBD1|TRBV7-9|-|TRBJ2-7
TGTGCCAGCAGCGTCGGACAGGGGTACGAGCAGTACTTC
CASSVGQGYEQYF
>TRBD1|TRBV18|-|TRBJ2-7
TGTGCCAGCTCACCACAGGGACAGGGCTACGAGCAGTACTTC
CASSPQGQGYEQYF
>-|TRBV9|-|TRBJ2-7
TGTGCCAGCAGCGTAACCTCCGGGGGTTACGAGCAGTACTTC
CASSVTSGGYEQYF
>-|TRBV28|-|TRBJ2-2
TGTGCCAGCAGTCCAATCTGGGCCTCTGGACCGGTGACCGGGGAGCTGTTTTTT
CASSPIWASGPVTGELFF
>-|TRBV19|-|TRBJ2-5
TGTGCCAGTAGTATCCTTAGGGGTGCCATCGATAACCAAGAGACCCAGTACTTC
CASSILRGAIDNQETQYF
>-|TRBV7-9|-|TRBJ1-5
TGTGCCAGCAGGGCCGGGAATTTTCAGCCCCAGCATTTT
CASRAGNFQPQHF
>-|TRBV7-2|-|TRBJ1-1
TGTGCCAGCACCATACGGATGAACACTGAAGCTTTCTTT
CASTIRMNTEAFF
>TRBD2|TRBV19|once|TRBJ2-5
TGTGCCAGTAGTATGGGGGGGAGCATTAAAGAGACCCAGTACTTC
CASSMGGSIKETQYF
>TRBD1|TRBV5-8|once|TRBJ1-4
TGTGCCAGCAGCTTGGGCTTTACAGGGGGCGGTGAAAAACTGTTTTTT
CASSLGFTGGGEKLFF
>-|TRBV30|-|TRBJ1-5
TGTGCCTGGAGTGGACAGGAGAGTCAGCCCCAGCATTTT
CAWSGQESQPQHF
>TRBD1|TRBV2|few|TRBJ1-1
TGTGCCAGCAGTGAACAGGGGGTGGATGAAGCTTTCTTT
CASSEQGVDEAFF
>-|TRBV11-2|-|TRBJ1-2
TGTGCCAGCAGCTTACAGGGGAACTATGGCTACACCTTC
CASSLQGNYGYTF
>-|TRBV5-6|many|TRBJ2-7
TGTGCCAGCAGCTACCGAGTTTCCTTCTCCTACGAGCAGTACTTC
CASSYRVSFSYEQYF
>TRBD2|TRBV29-1|-|TRBJ2-7
TGCAGCCACGGGAGGGACTACGAGCAGTACTTC
CSHGRDYEQYF
>-|TRBV6-5|-|TRBJ1-3
TGTGCCAGCAGTTACTCGGGGTCTGCTGGAAACACCATATATTTT
CASSYSGSAGNTIYF
>-|TRBV9|few|TRBJ2-2
TGTGCCAGCCGGGGACAAACGAACACCGGGGAGCTGTTTTTT
CASRGQTNTGELFF
>-|TRBV7-9|few|TRBJ2-2
TGTGCCAGCAGCTTGATGGGGGCGGACACCGGGGAGCTGTTTTTT
CASSLMGADTGELFF
>TRBD1|TRBV18|few|TRBJ1-1
TGTGCCAGCTCATCGACGACAGGGAAAGCTTTCTTT
CASSSTTGKAFF
>TRBD1|TRBV6-5|-|TRBJ2-7
TGTGCCAGCAGTTACCTACCGGGACAGGGGGCACTCGGGCAGTACTTC
CASSYLPGQGALGQYF
>-|TRBV18|-|TRBJ1-4
TGTGCCAGCTCACCAGGAGTCAATGAAAAACTGTTTTTT
CASSPGVNEKLFF
>-|TRBV6-6|-|TRBJ1-5
TGTGCCAGCAGTTCTCGGTCGGATAGCAATCAGCCCCAGCATTTT
CASSSRSDSNQPQHF
>TRBD2|TRBV10-2|-|TRBJ2-3
TGCGCCAGCAGCGATAAAGCGGGGAGAATCACAGATACGCAGTATTTT
CASSDKAGRITDTQYF
>-|TRBV28|-|TRBJ1-2
TGTGCCAGCAGCAATAGGGTTAACTATGGCTACACCTTC
CASSNRVNYGYTF
>TRBD2|TRBV6-4|medium-sized|TRBJ2-7
TGTGCCCTAACAATTACTGGACTAGCGCTTACCTACGAGCAGTACTTC
CALTITGLALTYEQYF
>-|TRBV6-5|-|TRBJ2-4
TGTGCCAGCAGTTCCATAGTGGCGGCGAACATTCAGTACTTC
CASSSIVAANIQYF
>TRBD1|TRBV5-8|-|TRBJ2-5
TGTGCCAGCAGCTTGGCCGGGACAGGGGGCGATCGGATAGAGACCCAGTACTTC
CASSLAGTGGDRIETQYF
>-|TRBV10-3|-|TRBJ2-7
TGTGCCATCAGTGAGGGCAACTCCTACGAGCAGTACTTC
CAISEGNSYEQYF
>TRBD1|TRBV28|-|TRBJ1-5
TGTGCCAGCAGGCCCGGGACAGGCCCCAATCAGCCCCAGCATTTT
CASRPGTGPNQPQHF
>-|TRBV6-5|-|TRBJ1-2
TGTGCCAGCAGCCTCAGTAGGGACTATGGCTACACCTTC
CASSLSRDYGYTF
>-|TRBV28|-|TRBJ2-7
TGTGCCAGCAGCTCTCGTCAACCCCCCTACGAGCAGTACTTC
CASSSRQPPYEQYF
>-|TRBV5-6|-|TRBJ1-3
TGTGCCAGCAGCTTTAGGGCGCCGGGTTACACCATATATTTT
CASSFRAPGYTIYF
>-|TRBV6-6|few|TRBJ2-1
TGTGCCAGCAGGACCCGCGGGACAGAGGCCTACAATGAGCAGTTCTTC
CASRTRGTEAYNEQFF
>TRBD2|TRBV9|-|TRBJ2-7
TGTGCCAGCAGCGTGGGACTAGCGGGAGTAGGCGAGCAGTACTTC
CASSVGLAGVGEQYF
>TRBD1|TRBV6-5|-|TRBJ2-1
TGTGCCGTCGGAAGGCAGGGGGCTTACAATGAGCAGTTCTTC
CAVGRQGAYNEQFF
>TRBD1|TRBV10-3|once|TRBJ2-7
TGTGCCATCCGCGGGACAGGGGGCCTCGAGCAGTACTTC
CAIRGTGGLEQYF
>TRBD2|TRBV19|-|TRBJ2-7
TGTGCCAGTAGTTCCTCGCGCGGGGGGGCCAGTGAGCAGTACTTC
CASSSSRGGASEQYF
>-|TRBV6-5|-|TRBJ1-2
TGTGCCAGCAGTTACCAGACAGCCTATGGCTACACCTTC
CASSYQTAYGYTF
>TRBD1|TRBV2|many|TRBJ1-1
TGTGCCAGCGGACAGGGGGCCATGAACACTGAAGCTTTCTTT
CASGQGAMNTEAFF
>-|TRBV18|-|TRBJ1-5
TGTGCCAGCTCGGATCAGCCCCAGCATTTT
CASSDQPQHF